The source of this TCR beta chain is a study of blood T cells in healthy people across ages. Study observations and caveats: Possibly confounding the expanded clonotype changes was the fact that donor CMV status was unknown.

Comments on this clonotype: The antigen is unknown.

CDR3 length: 15 residues. The germline V gene has CDR1 LNHNV and CDR2 YYDKDF (reference sequence). V was cut by 0 bases and J by 1 base, with 9 bases left in between. A second about 7 to 12 cycle PCR used barcoded and J-beta primers. TCRdb ran MiXCR on the 5' RACE reads and lists one entry per CDR3 protein. The table has approximately 810,000 distinct CDR3 sequences, roughly 26% seen once. The chain links TRBV15 to TRBJ1-2, with no clear D. The receptor was isolated from a woman older than 75 in good health. The sequenced material came from blood. The CDR3 loop reads CATSRDYGYNYGYTF. The CDR3 DNA sequence: TGTGCCACCAGCAGAGATTACGGCTATAACTATGGCTACACCTTC. Full variable domain (missing parts from reference TRBV15 and TRBJ1-2): DAMVIQNPRYQVTQFGKPVTLSCSQTLNHNVMYWYQQKSSQAPKLLFHYYDKDFNNEADTPDNFQSRRPNTSFCFLDIRSPGLGDTAMYLCATSRDYGYNYGYTFGSGTRLTVV.